The rows below give T cell receptor beta chains drawn from one sample of a study of blood T cell repertoires in COVID-19. Only in-frame clones appear in the TCRdb table, and some are missing; sequencing was by immunoSEQ multiplex PCR. The profile shows around 300,000 clones, 80% to 95% of them singletons. The sequenced sample was peripheral blood. These receptors were obtained from a woman aged 25 to 45 with COVID-19, enrolled during active disease. CDR3s include the opening cysteine and the closing phenylalanine or tryptophan. D genes are given only for firm matches.

TRBV21-1,.,TRBJ1-5,CASSEGQGGIQPQHF
TRBV4-1,TRBD1,TRBJ2-2,CASSLTGQGTGELFF
TRBV6-5,TRBD1,TRBJ2-7,CASSYAGQEPYEQYF
TRBV7-9,TRBD2,TRBJ2-2,CASSLLAGATGELFF
TRBV5-4,.,TRBJ1-2,CASSQTGVGYGYTF
TRBV10-1,TRBD2,TRBJ2-1,CASSEGSGRGYHNEQFF
TRBV6-5,.,TRBJ2-7,CASSYSSGANKYF
TRBV6-4,.,TRBJ1-5,CASSETWAGGARPQHF
TRBV11-1,.,TRBJ2-7,CASSLPDLYEQYF
TRBV21-1,.,TRBJ2-3,CASSNDSRRTSPLTDTQYF
TRBV5-1,TRBD2,TRBJ2-7,CASRSGTSGPYEQYF
TRBV5-8,TRBD1,TRBJ1-3,CASSLLKTGTSGNTIYF
TRBV7-3,.,TRBJ2-7,CASSLGAEQYF
TRBV13,TRBD2,TRBJ2-3,CASSTGGGTDTQYF
TRBV7-2,.,TRBJ1-2,CASSLSPGPYGYTF